This note documents a single T cell receptor beta chain sequence. The clone's antigen remains unknown. Per-base quality was not reported, and no clone a single base away is much larger than it. This sample is part of a study of cytomegalovirus exposure and HLA in healthy donors listed by TCRdb under 2017. At the level of the whole study: An earlier analysis of approximately 600 of the donors reported approximately 290 Gb of sequence data and some 120 million unique TCR beta sequences from about 200 million T cells. Roughly 290 gigabases of sequencing data and roughly 81 million unique TCR sequences made up an early release that covered 500 to 700 HLA-typed donors. Of the roughly 400 genotyped donors, about 80% fell in the genetic ancestry cluster associated with self-reported Caucasian donors. The study was designed to test whether signatures of past pathogen exposure could be identified by cataloging public T cell receptors. The study used immunosequencing to profile the T cell repertoires of more than 650 subjects and linked those repertoires to cytomegalovirus serostatus. A separate validation cohort of roughly 130 different subjects was used in addition to the roughly 720-subject first cohort. To predict cytomegalovirus infection status, the study brought together high-throughput TCR immunosequencing, statistical association of individual TCRs with disease status, and machine learning. To study patterns of TCR occurrence, a later analysis re-analyzed previously published TCR beta repertoires from 700 or so donors and added high-resolution HLA genotyping. Rather than using new phenotypic data, the later analysis identified candidate immune exposures from TCR beta sequences and from how often those sequences occurred across donors. An earlier analysis of around 540 of the donors applied high-throughput TCR beta sequencing to assess whether each TCR beta V gene segment acted as functional or pseudogenic. Donor age, sex, ethnicity and CMV serostatus were compiled together with the repertoire data. A later genetic analysis took genome-wide SNP genotypes for about three fifths of the roughly 700 donors and used that subset as a discovery cohort. All discovery cohort repertoires had been generated using a single sequencing platform. HLA typing covered class I and class II loci at four-digit resolution. The number of typed donors differed by locus: about 620-640 for A, B, C, DRB1 and DQB1; approximately 530 for DQA1; 606 for DPA1; and around 490 for DPB1. Roughly 5 DR-DQ haplotypes were handled as single units for association and clustering, since linkage in the cohort was strong. Across 398 genotyped donors of the cohort, an average of 235,054 unique TCR beta nucleotide sequences per donor were sequenced, and approximately 19% of those sequences were non-productive. Broader findings and caveats from the paper: The study gave a list of over 150 TCR beta chains associated with cytomegalovirus. In both the original and validation cohorts, the classifier was reported to diagnose cytomegalovirus status with high specificity and sensitivity. At a false discovery rate of 0.05, a later analysis linked 16,951 TCR beta sequences to specific HLA alleles. A later genetic analysis associated a missense DCLRE1C variant with V-gene and J-gene trimming of TCR beta chains, and an independent cohort replicated the association. Immune exposure information for the cohort was limited to CMV serostatus. Only TCR beta chains were sequenced in this cohort, and the absence of alpha or paired-chain data limited detectable features. In an earlier analysis of roughly 500 of the donors, most TCR beta V segments appeared in productive rearrangements about 87% or about 30% of the time, broadly matching IMGT annotations. A cluster of highly shared sequence variants was judged likely to represent a technical artifact of the sequencing pipeline. A later analysis found that HLA-associated TCR beta chains were more clonally expanded and had lower generation probabilities than equally common non-associated chains. In a later analysis, several top co-occurrence clusters were reported to appear linked to parvovirus B19, influenza, CMV and Epstein-Barr virus. Assigning TCR associations to individual alleles was difficult when HLA alleles, especially DR and DQ, strongly co-occurred. Some IMGT-functional V segments, including TRBV6-2 and TRBV6-3, could not be told apart with the 87-base-pair reads, so those segments were excluded. A later analysis found that TCR association rates varied across HLA loci, with DRB1 alleles showing the most associated TCRs and HLA-C alleles the fewest. Most TCR sequences were seen in very few donors, while some public TCRs were found in many individuals. Presence/absence analyses assumed roughly uniform sequencing depth across donors, an assumption that may not hold. A later analysis found that most CMV-associated TCR beta chains appeared HLA-restricted, with HLA associations seemingly driven largely by CMV exposure. Because some donors lacked HLA typing at each locus, the association tests relied only on the typed subset. According to the authors, the approach could potentially be generalized to other disease states and immunological phenotypes. According to a later genetic analysis, donors in an Asian-associated ancestry cluster had fewer N-insertions in productive TCRs than the roughly 660-donor mean. A further reported finding was that TCR beta sequences accurately predicted the HLA-A and HLA-B alleles for most subjects in the first cohort. Linkage disequilibrium might explain the correlated functional status among segregating V segments, but an unknown experimental factor could not be ruled out. A few of the identified cytomegalovirus-associated TCR beta chains were confirmed in vitro to be specific for cytomegalovirus antigens. Because counts were too low, some 16 rarely observed V segments, including chromosome 9 orphons, were excluded from the earlier analysis of under 650 of the donors.

The germline V gene encodes CDR1 SNHLY and CDR2 FYNNEI. V has 6 bases trimmed and J has 5 bases trimmed; junction bases matching no gene number 4. Its CDR3 holds 14 amino acids, cysteine through phenylalanine. Only the CDR3 DNA stays, 42 bases, in frame from base 1. The cohort was made up of around 720 healthy bone marrow donors. All cohort members were sampled while nominally healthy, although unrecorded immune exposures were likely present. The donor tested CMV seronegative, placing the donor among the 350 or so seronegative members of the cohort. Each donor provided a peripheral blood sample, and peripheral blood mononuclear cells were used for TCR beta sequencing. Genomic DNA was extracted from the blood cell samples with the Qiagen DNeasy Blood Extraction Kit. Libraries were built with the immunoSEQ multiplex PCR assay. The multiplex PCR relied on a mix of 60 forward primers for TCR Vbeta segments and 13 reverse primers for TCR Jbeta segments. The CDR3 region of rearranged TCR beta genes was amplified from genomic DNA by a multiplex PCR assay. On the Illumina HiSeq System, the amplified TCR beta libraries were sequenced as 87-base-pair reads. Turning to the authors' computational methods: In a later analysis, roughly 80 million unique TCR beta chains were counted across the 666 repertoires, and approximately 11 million of these chains were shared by at least two donors. Raw reads were error-corrected and collapsed into unique sequences by a nearest-neighbor algorithm in which closely related sequences were merged to remove PCR and sequencing errors. Alignment of CDR3 sequences to IMGT reference sequences was used to assign V, D and J gene segments. For a sequence to be retained, a match of at least six nucleotides to both a V gene segment and a J gene segment was required. Rearrangements were classified as productive when the CDR3 lacked stop codons and remained in frame with V and J, and all other rearrangements were classified as non-productive. Following IMGT convention, CDR3 was defined as the stretch from the second conserved V-encoded cysteine to the conserved J-encoded phenylalanine. The earlier analysis of fewer than 750 of the donors excluded sequences that lacked an unambiguous match to a single V gene segment. In an earlier analysis of several hundred of the donors, V segments were called functional above 56.7% productive rearrangements and were called segregating when the between-donor standard deviation exceeded 5%. A statistical classification framework was developed to diagnose cytomegalovirus status using the catalog of TCR beta chain sequences. A later analysis assigned V and J genes by comparing TCR nucleotide sequences with IMGT/GENE-DB human TR gene sequences. The TCRdist pipeline was used in a later analysis to assign CDR3 sequences and most-parsimonious VDJ recombination scenarios. A later analysis defined each TCR beta chain by its CDR3 amino acid sequence plus V-gene family, and excluded reads lacking a unique V-gene family. As a way to deal with suspected cross-contamination and a sequencing artifact, a later analysis dropped roughly 600 nucleotide sequences that were highly shared and had low generation probability. In a later analysis, a clonal expansion index for each public chain was calculated from normalized within-repertoire ranks of inferred template counts. In a later analysis, generation probabilities were computed with a VDJ recombination model fitted to out-of-frame rearrangements, and the resulting probabilities were checked against IGoR. In a later analysis, hypergeometric tests were used to score TCR-TCR, TCR-HLA and TCR-CMV co-occurrence, with a repertoire-size bias correction applied to TCR pairs. To estimate false discovery rates, a later analysis permuted the HLA or CMV assignments 20 times. In a later analysis, co-occurring TCRs were grouped using DBSCAN, and TCRdist sequence similarity was added for clustering within HLA-allele-positive subsets. Repertoires with fewer than 30,000 or more than 120,000 public chains were left out of co-occurrence clustering, as were four to six repertoires with anomalous nucleotide sharing. TCRdb provides this immuneACCESS table in a form limited to in-frame rearrangements. Some clones are lacking; in checked studies, under half of them reflect an unresolved V gene, and why the rest are absent is not known. The V and J calls and the clone size are those of that table, but D and trimming were determined from the DNA. This sample has approximately 100,000 clones in its table, and approximately 80% of those were observed once. Less than 3.5% of the sample is held by the ten biggest clonotypes.

This receptor chain uses TRBV2 and TRBJ1-5, and 10 junctional nucleotides match TRBD1. The sample was PBMCs. This TCR derives from a female donor in good health and CMV-seronegative. The CDR3: CASRPGQGYQPQHF. In nucleotides, the sequence is TGTGCCAGCAGGCCGGGACAGGGGTATCAGCCCCAGCATTTT.